This TCR beta chain was captured in a study of CD8 T cells in Susac syndrome. About the research overall: Susac syndrome patients were untreated, on corticosteroids with some adding intravenous immunoglobulin, or on intravenous immunoglobulin only. Study results and limitations: Clonal expansion did not appear in Susac syndrome CD4+ T cell repertoires.

In this sample, this clonotype turned up once. What it recognizes is unknown. Random hexamers primed reverse transcription of about 0.45 to 1 ug RNA. The authors amplified TCR beta CDR3 across 54 Vbeta and 13 Jbeta using immunoSEQ multiplex PCR. TCRdb fed the immunoSEQ multiplex PCR reads into MiXCR, producing one record per CDR3 protein. This sample has about 180,000 distinct CDR3 sequences; 85% to 95% occur once, and the top ten carry 0.1% to 0.13%. Specimen: CD4+ T cells from PBMCs. The TCR comes from a human donor with Susac syndrome.

CDR3 nucleotide sequence: TGTGCCAGTAGAAAATCCCGGGACAGGGTCCCTGAAGCTTTCTTT. Encoded protein: CASRKSRDRVPEAFF. The chain has TRBV19 and TRBJ1-1, with 9 nucleotides matching TRBD1. With 6 bases clipped from V and 6 bases from J, the junction kept 11 bases outside the gene matches. The CDR3 is 15 residues long. Germline values: CDR1 LNHDA, CDR2 SQIVND (reference sequence).